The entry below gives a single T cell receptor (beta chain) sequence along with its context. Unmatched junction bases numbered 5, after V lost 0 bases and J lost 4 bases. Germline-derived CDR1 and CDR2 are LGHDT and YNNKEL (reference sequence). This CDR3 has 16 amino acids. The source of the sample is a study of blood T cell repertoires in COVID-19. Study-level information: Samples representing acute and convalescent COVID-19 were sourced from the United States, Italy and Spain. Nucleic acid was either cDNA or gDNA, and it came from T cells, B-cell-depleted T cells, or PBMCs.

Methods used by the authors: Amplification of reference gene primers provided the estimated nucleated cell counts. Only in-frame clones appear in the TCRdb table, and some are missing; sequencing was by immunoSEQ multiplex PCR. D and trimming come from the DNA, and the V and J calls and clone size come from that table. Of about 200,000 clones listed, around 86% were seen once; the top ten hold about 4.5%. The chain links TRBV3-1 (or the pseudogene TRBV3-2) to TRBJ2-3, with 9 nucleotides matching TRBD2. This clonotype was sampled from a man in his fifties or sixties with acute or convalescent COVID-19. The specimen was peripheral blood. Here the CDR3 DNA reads TGTGCCAGCAGCCAAGACGCGGGGGGGATCTCAGATACGCAGTATTTT. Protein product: CASSQDAGGISDTQYF.